The source of this TCR beta chain is a study of regulatory T cells in long-lasting Graves disease. The study, taken as a whole, reports: Newly diagnosed patients shared more than 750 public clonotypes; persistent patients shared approximately 2,700.

Details on this clonotype: Its antigen is still unknown.

Time point reported: persistent/refractory GD, antithyroid drugs over 5 years with positive TRAb. Extracted PBMC RNA gave rise to the TCR library. Tubes containing EDTA received 8 to 9.5 milliliters of drawn peripheral blood. Through Arm-PCR of CDR3 regions and iRepertoire HTBI primers, TCR beta libraries were built. MiXCR, run by TCRdb on the multiplex PCR reads, gives a single entry per CDR3 protein. This table has about 300,000 distinct CDR3 sequences, around 20% appearing once. The sample here was peripheral blood mononuclear cells (PBMCs), taken when the disease was refractory, from a patient treated with antithyroid drugs. This clonotype was obtained from a female donor with Graves disease.

The CDR3 coding sequence is TGCAGTGCTAGCGCAGGGGCCGCCTACGAGCAGTACTTC. It translates to CSASAGAAYEQYF. The chain couples TRBV20-1 to TRBJ2-7; D is perhaps TRBD1 (6 bases). CDR3 length: 13 residues. Germline CDR1 reads DFQATT; CDR2 reads SNEGSKA (reference sequence). V was trimmed by 3 bases and J by 2 bases, leaving 11 bases between them.